This T cell receptor (beta chain) stems from a study of T cells after yellow fever vaccination. Study details: Fractions of limited cellularity were prepared by means of SMART-Seq v4 Ultra Low Input.

In its sample, this clonotype was seen a few times. The TCR cDNA carried a universal primer site and UMIs from 5'RACE template switching. One entry per CDR3 protein, called by TCRdb with MiXCR from the 5' RACE reads. The sample records around 350,000 distinct CDR3 sequences, 6.2% being singletons. The CDR3 is made up of 15 amino acids. Per the germline V gene, CDR1 is MNHEY and CDR2 is SMNVEV (reference sequence). Trimming left V 4 bases short and J 4 bases short, with 16 bases between. The chain is built from TRBV27 and TRBJ1-2, with D possibly matching TRBD1 (5 bases). This specimen consisted of PBMCs, obtained 5 days after the yellow fever booster vaccination. The receptor was derived from a man under 40 who received the YFV17D yellow fever vaccine. In nucleotides, the CDR3 is TGTGCCAGCAGTTACACCGGGACGTCCAGCTATGGCTACACCTTC. It translates to CASSYTGTSSYGYTF.